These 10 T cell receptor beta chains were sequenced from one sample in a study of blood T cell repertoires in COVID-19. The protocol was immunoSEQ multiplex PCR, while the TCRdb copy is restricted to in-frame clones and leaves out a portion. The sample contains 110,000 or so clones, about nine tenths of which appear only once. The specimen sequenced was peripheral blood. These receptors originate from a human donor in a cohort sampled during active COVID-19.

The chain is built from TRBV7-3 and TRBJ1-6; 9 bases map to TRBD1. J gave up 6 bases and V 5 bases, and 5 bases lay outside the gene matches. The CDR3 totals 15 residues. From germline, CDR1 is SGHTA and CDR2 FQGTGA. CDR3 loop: CASSRDRETNSPLHF. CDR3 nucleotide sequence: TGTGCCAGCAGCCGGGACAGGGAGACTAATTCACCCCTCCACTTT.

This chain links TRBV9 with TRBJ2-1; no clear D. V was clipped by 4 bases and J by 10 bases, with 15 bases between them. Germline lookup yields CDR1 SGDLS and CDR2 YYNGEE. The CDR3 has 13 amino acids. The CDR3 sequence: CASSPRSAAEQFF. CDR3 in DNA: TGTGCCAGCAGCCCCCGGAGCGCGGCCGAGCAGTTCTTC.

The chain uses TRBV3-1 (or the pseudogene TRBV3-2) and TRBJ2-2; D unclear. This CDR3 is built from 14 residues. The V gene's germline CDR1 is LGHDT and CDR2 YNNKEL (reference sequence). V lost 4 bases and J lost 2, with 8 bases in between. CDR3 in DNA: TGTGCCAGCAGCCCCCTAGTCAACACCGGGGAGCTGTTTTTT. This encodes CASSPLVNTGELFF.

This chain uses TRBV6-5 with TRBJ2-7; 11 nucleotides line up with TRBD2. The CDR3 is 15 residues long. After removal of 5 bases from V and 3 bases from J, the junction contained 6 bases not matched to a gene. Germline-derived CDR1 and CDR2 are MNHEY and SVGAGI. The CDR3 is CASSTLLAGVYEQYF. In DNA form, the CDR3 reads TGTGCCAGCAGTACCCTACTAGCGGGAGTCTACGAGCAGTACTTC.

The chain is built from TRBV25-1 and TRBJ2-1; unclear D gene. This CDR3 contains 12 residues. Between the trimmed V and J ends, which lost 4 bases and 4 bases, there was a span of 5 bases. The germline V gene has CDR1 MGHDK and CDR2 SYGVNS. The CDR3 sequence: CASSGTYNEQFF. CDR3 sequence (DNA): TGTGCCAGCAGTGGAACTTACAATGAGCAGTTCTTC.

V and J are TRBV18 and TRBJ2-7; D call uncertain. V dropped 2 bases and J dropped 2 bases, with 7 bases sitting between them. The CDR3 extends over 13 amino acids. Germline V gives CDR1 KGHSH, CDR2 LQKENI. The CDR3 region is CASSPTIAYEQYF. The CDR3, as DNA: TGTGCCAGCTCACCAACTATAGCCTACGAGCAGTACTTC.

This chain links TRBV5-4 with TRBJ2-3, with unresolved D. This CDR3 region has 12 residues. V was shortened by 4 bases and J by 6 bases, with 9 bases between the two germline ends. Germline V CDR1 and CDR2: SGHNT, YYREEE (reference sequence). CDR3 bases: TGTGCCAGCAGCCATGTCGGGGATACGCAGTATTTT. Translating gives CASSHVGDTQYF.

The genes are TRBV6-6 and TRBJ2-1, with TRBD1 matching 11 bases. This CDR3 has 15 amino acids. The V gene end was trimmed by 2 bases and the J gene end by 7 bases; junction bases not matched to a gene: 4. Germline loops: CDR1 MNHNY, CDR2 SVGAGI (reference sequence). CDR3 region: CASSYLGQGGNEQFF. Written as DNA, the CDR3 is TGTGCCAGCAGTTACCTGGGACAGGGGGGGAATGAGCAGTTCTTC.

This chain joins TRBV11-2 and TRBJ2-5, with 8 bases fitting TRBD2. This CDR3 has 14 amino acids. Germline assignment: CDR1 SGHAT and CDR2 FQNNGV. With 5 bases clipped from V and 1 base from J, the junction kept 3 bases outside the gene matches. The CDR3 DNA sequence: TGTGCCAGCAGCCCCGGGGGGGGCCAAGAGACCCAGTACTTC. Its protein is CASSPGGGQETQYF.

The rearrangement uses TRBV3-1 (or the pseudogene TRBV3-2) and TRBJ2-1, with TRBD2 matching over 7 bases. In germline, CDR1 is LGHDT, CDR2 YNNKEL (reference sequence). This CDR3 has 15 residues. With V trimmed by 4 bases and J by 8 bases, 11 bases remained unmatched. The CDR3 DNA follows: TGTGCCAGCAGCCCCCGACTAGCCAGTCTCGATGAGCAGTTCTTC. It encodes CASSPRLASLDEQFF.